The present T cell receptor beta chain was sequenced within a study of T cells in Graves' hyperthyroidism and ophthalmopathy. Across the whole study: Once the initial diagnosis was made, peripheral blood was obtained before any treatment.

The germline gives CDR1 DFQATT, CDR2 SNEGSKA (reference sequence). V was cut by 3 bases and J by 1 base, with 15 bases left in between. This CDR3 comprises 15 residues. General observations from the study: Model predictions of ophthalmopathy came a median 6.5 months before onset.

Regarding this clonotype: Its antigen is still unknown.

RNA transcripts gave rise to amplified TCR beta CDR3 regions. TCR CDR3 regions were first amplified by RT-PCR with HTBI primers. MiXCR was run by TCRdb on the multiplex PCR reads, yielding one entry per CDR3 protein. Of around 450,000 distinct CDR3 sequences listed, around 13% are singletons. The specimen was blood. The rearrangement links TRBV20-1 to TRBJ1-2; D perhaps matches TRBD1 (5 bases). The sequence derives from a woman younger than 35 with Graves' hyperthyroidism. This CDR3 is CSARGGPGINYGYTF. CDR3 DNA: TGCAGTGCTAGGGGGGGACCGGGGATTAACTATGGCTACACCTTC.